This T cell receptor (beta chain) was observed in a study of cytomegalovirus exposure and HLA in healthy donors. The V gene lost 4 bases and the J gene lost 0 bases, with 9 bases spanning the gap. Germline values: CDR1 GTSNPN, CDR2 SVGIG (reference sequence). This CDR3 is built from 13 residues. The PCR ran on 60 Vbeta and 13 Jbeta primers. Repertoires were generated with immunoSEQ multiplex PCR, while TCRdb's copy carries only in-frame clones and drops some. The sample yields tens of thousands of clones, approximately 84% seen once. Regarding the study as a whole: In a later analysis, an Asian-associated ancestry cluster reportedly showed fewer N-insertions than the roughly 710-donor mean. Of the V segments, some could not be distinguished, including TRBV6-2 and TRBV6-3, and were excluded. Productive status was seen about 87% or about 30% of the time for most TCR beta V segments in an earlier analysis.

Worth noting for this clone: Its antigen remains unidentified.

This clonotype was sampled from a man aged 18-30 years in good health and CMV-seronegative. The genes are TRBV30 and TRBJ1-1; D not resolved. The sequencing input was PBMCs. CDR3 nucleotide sequence: TGTGCCTGGACCAATCAGATGAACACTGAAGCTTTCTTT. Translated, it gives CAWTNQMNTEAFF. The full variable domain, rest sourced from reference TRBV30 and TRBJ1-1, is SQTIHQWPATLVQPVGSPLSLECTVEGTSNPNLYWYRQAAGRGLQLLFYSVGIGQISSEVPQNLSASRPQDRQFILSSKKLLLSDSGFYLCAWTNQMNTEAFFGQGTRLTVV.